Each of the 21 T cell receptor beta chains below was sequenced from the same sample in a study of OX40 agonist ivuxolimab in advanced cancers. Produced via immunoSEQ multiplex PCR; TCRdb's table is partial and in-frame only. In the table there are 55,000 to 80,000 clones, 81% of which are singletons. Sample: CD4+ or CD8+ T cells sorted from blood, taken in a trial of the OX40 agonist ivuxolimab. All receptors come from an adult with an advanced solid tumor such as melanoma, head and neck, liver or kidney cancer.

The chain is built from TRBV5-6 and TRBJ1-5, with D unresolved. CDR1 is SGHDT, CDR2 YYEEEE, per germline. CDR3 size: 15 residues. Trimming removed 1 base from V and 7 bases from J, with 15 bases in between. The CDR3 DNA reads TGTGCCAGCAGCTTGAGAAGCGGGGTCAGGCAGCCCCAGCATTTT. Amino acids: CASSLRSGVRQPQHF.

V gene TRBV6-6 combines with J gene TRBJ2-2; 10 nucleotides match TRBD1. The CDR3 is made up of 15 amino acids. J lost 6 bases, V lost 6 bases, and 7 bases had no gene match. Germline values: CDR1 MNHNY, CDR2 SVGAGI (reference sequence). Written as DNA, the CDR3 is TGTGCCAGCAGCCGACAGGGGGCGCCCCCCGGGGAGCTGTTTTTT. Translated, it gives CASSRQGAPPGELFF.

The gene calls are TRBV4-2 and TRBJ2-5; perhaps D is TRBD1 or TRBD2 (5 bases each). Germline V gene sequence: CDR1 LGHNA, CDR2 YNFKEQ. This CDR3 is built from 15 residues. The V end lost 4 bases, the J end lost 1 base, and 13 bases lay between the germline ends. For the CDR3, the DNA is TGTGCCAGCAGCCCAACTTCCGGGGCCCAAGAGACCCAGTACTTC. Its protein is CASSPTSGAQETQYF.

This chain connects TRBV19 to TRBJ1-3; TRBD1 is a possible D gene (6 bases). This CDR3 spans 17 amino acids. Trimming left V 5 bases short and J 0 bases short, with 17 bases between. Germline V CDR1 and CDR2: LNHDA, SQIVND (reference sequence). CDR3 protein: CASSFGLQGLSGNTIYF. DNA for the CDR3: TGTGCCAGTAGTTTCGGTTTACAGGGACTCTCTGGAAACACCATATATTTT.

In DNA, the CDR3 is TGTGCCAGCAGCTTTACAGGGGCCTACACCGGGGAGCTGTTTTTT. It encodes CASSFTGAYTGELFF. The gene calls are TRBV7-9 and TRBJ2-2; 7 bases agree with TRBD1. V shed 3 bases, J shed 3 bases, and the junction held 4 bases outside the gene matches. CDR1 and CDR2 (germline): SEHNR, FQNEAQ (reference sequence). This CDR3 is 15 amino acids long. Based on the CDR3 plus reference TRBV7-9 and TRBJ2-2, the full variable domain is DTGVSQNPRHKITKRGQNVTFRCDPISEHNRLYWYRQTLGQGPEFLTYFQNEAQLEKSRLLSDRFSAERPKGSFSTLEIQRTEQGDSAMYLCASSFTGAYTGELFFGEGSRLTVL.

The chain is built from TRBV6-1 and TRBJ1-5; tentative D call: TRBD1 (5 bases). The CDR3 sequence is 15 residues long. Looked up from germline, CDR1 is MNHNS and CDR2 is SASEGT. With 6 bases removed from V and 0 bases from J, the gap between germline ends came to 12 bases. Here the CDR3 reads CASRPRGPSNQPQHF. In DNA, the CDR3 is TGTGCCAGCAGACCGAGGGGCCCTAGCAATCAGCCCCAGCATTTT.

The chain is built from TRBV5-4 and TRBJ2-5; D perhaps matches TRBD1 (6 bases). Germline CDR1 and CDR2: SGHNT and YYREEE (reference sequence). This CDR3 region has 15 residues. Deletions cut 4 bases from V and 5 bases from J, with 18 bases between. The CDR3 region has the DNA TGTGCCAGCAGCGACCGGGACACCCTCGGGGAGACCCAGTACTTC. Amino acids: CASSDRDTLGETQYF.

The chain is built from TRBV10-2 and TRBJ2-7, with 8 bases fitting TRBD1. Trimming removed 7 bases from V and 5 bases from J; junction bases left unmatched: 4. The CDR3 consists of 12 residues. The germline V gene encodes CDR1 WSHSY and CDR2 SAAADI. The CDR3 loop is CASKTGGDEQYF. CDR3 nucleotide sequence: TGCGCCAGCAAAACAGGGGGAGACGAGCAGTACTTC.

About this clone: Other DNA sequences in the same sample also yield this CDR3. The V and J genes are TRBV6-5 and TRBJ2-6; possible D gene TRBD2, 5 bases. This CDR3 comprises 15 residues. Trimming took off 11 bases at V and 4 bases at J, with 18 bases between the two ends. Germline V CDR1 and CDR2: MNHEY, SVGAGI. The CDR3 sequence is CAGYLGSPGANVLTF. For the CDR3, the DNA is TGTGCCGGCTATCTTGGGAGCCCCGGGGCCAACGTCCTGACTTTC.

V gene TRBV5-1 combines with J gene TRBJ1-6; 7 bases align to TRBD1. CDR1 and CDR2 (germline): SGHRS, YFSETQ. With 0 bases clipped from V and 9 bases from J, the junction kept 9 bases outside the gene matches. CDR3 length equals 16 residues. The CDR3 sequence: CASSLGQGGLGSPLHF. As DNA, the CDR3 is TGCGCCAGCAGCTTGGGACAGGGAGGCTTGGGTTCACCCCTCCACTTT. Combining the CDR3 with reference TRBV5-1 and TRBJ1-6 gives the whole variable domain KAGVTQTPRYLIKTRGQQVTLSCSPISGHRSVSWYQQTPGQGLQFLFEYFSETQRNKGNFPGRFSGRQFSNSRSEMNVSTLELGDSALYLCASSLGQGGLGSPLHFGNGTRLTVT.

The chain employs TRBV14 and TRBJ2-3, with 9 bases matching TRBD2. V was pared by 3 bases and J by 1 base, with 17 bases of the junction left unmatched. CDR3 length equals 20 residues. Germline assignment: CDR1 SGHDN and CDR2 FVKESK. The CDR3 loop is CASSHSRTTSGAVGTDTQYF. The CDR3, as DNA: TGTGCCAGCAGCCATTCCAGAACGACTAGCGGCGCTGTTGGCACAGATACGCAGTATTTT.

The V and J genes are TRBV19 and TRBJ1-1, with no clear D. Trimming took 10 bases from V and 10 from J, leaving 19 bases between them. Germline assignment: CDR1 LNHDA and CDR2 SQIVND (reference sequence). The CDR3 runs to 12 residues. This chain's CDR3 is CATSLPGLGAFF. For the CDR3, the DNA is TGTGCCACTTCCCTCCCCGGACTTGGAGCTTTCTTT. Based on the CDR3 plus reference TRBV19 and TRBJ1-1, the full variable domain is DGGITQSPKYLFRKEGQNVTLSCEQNLNHDAMYWYRQDPGQGLRLIYYSQIVNDFQKGDIAEGYSVSREKKESFPLTVTSAQKNPTAFYLCATSLPGLGAFFGQGTRLTVV.

The CDR3 nucleotides are TGTGCCACACAGGTGACCAATGAGCAGTTCTTC. It codes for CATQVTNEQFF. This sequence joins TRBV25-1 and TRBJ2-1, with a possible D match to TRBD1 (5 bases). This CDR3 region has 11 residues. V lost 10 bases, J lost 6 bases, and 10 bases lay in between. The germline V gene encodes CDR1 MGHDK and CDR2 SYGVNS.

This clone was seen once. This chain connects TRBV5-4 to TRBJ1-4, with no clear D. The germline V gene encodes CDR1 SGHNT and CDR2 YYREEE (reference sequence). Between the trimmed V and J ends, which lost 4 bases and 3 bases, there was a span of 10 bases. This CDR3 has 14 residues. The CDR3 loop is CASSIRSANEKLFF. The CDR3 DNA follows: TGTGCCAGCAGCATACGTTCGGCTAATGAAAAACTGTTTTTT.

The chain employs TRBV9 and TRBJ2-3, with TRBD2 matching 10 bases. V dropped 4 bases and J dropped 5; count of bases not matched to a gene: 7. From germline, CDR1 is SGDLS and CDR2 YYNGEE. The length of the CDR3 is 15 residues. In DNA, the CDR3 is TGTGCCAGCAGCTCCAGCGGGGGGGCCGGAGATACGCAGTATTTT. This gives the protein CASSSSGGAGDTQYF.

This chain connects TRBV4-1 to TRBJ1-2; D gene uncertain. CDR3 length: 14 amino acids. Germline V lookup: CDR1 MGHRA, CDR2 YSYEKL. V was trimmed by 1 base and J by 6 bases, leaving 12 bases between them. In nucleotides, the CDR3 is TGCGCCAGCAGCCAAGTGACGAACAACAATGGCTACACCTTC. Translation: CASSQVTNNNGYTF.

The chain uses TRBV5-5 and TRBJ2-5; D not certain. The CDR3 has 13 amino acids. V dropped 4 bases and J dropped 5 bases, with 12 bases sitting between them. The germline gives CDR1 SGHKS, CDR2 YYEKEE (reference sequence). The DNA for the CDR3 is TGTGCCAGCAGCCCCCACCGCACTGAGACCCAGTACTTC. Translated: CASSPHRTETQYF. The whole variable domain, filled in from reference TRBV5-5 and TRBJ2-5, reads DAGVTQSPTHLIKTRGQQVTLRCSPISGHKSVSWYQQVLGQGPQFIFQYYEKEERGRGNFPDRFSARQFPNYSSELNVNALLLGDSALYLCASSPHRTETQYFGPGTRLLVL.

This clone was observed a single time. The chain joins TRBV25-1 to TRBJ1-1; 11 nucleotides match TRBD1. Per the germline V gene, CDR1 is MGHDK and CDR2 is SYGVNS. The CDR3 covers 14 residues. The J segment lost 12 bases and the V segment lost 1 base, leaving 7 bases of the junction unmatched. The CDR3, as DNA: TGTGCCAGCAGTGAATTTGCGGGACAGGGGGGTACTTTCTTT. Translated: CASSEFAGQGGTFF.

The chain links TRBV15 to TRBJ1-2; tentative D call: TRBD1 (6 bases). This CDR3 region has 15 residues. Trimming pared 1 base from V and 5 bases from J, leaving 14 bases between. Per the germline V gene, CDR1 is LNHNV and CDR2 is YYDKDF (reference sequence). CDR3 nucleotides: TGTGCCACCAGCAGAGCGGGCACAGGGTTATATGGCTACACCTTC. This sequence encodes CATSRAGTGLYGYTF. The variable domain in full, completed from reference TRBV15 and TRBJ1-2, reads DAMVIQNPRYQVTQFGKPVTLSCSQTLNHNVMYWYQQKSSQAPKLLFHYYDKDFNNEADTPDNFQSRRPNTSFCFLDIRSPGLGDTAMYLCATSRAGTGLYGYTFGSGTRLTVV.

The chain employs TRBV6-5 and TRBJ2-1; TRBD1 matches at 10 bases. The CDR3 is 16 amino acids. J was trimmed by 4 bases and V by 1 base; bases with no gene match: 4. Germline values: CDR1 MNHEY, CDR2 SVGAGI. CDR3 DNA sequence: TGTGCCAGCAGTTACTTCGGACAGGGGGTTTACAATGAGCAGTTCTTC. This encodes CASSYFGQGVYNEQFF.

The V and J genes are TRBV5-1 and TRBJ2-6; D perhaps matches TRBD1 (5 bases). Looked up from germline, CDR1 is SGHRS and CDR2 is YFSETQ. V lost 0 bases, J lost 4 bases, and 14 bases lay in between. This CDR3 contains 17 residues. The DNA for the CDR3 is TGCGCCAGCAGCTTGGGGGCTACAGGATCCGGGGCCAACGTCCTGACTTTC. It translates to CASSLGATGSGANVLTF.